This T cell receptor beta chain was sequenced for a study of brain T cells in children with intractable seizures. Only cases whose brain tissue showed the highest T cell transcript signatures were sequenced. The CDR3 runs to 14 residues. Germline-derived CDR1 and CDR2 are MNHEY and SMNVEV (reference sequence). V lost 2 bases, J lost 1 base, and 0 bases stayed unmatched. Study conclusions and caveats: Only CDR3 sequence similarity suggested viral specificity, without known HCMV serostatus.

Regarding this clone: Its target is unknown.

Repertoires were generated with immunoSEQ multiplex PCR, while TCRdb's copy carries only in-frame clones and drops some. The sample consists of approximately 40,000 clones, 90% of them appearing once. This clonotype originated in a girl aged 2-9 years with tuberous sclerosis and intractable seizures. The input for sequencing was peripheral blood, taken at surgery. The chain joins TRBV27 to TRBJ2-3; 7 bases align to TRBD2. This CDR3 reads CASSLAGGTDTQYF. In nucleotides, the CDR3 is TGTGCCAGCAGTTTAGCGGGGGGCACAGATACGCAGTATTTT.